Listed below are T cell receptor beta chains from one sample, sequenced in a study of blood T cell repertoires in COVID-19. Some clones are missing from TCRdb's copy, which holds only in-frame ones; the method was immunoSEQ multiplex PCR. The sample includes some 380,000 clones, roughly 90% of them seen just once. What was sequenced was peripheral blood. Every receptor here comes from a man between 18 and 35 years old with active or convalescent COVID-19. Each CDR3 is given with its conserved first and last residue. D genes are given only for firm matches. Part of the rows lack a size; the others show once, few, many or a class for expanded clones.

D gene: -; CDR3 length: 13; V gene: TRBV12-3/TRBV12-4; clone size: -; J gene: TRBJ1-5; CDR3 protein: CASSRGANQPQHF; CDR3 DNA: TGTGCCAGTTCACGCGGGGCGAATCAGCCCCAGCATTTT
D gene: TRBD2; CDR3 length: 15; V gene: TRBV24-1; clone size: -; J gene: TRBJ2-1; CDR3 protein: CATSDLRTSLNEQFF; CDR3 DNA: TGTGCCACCAGTGATCTACGGACTAGTCTGAATGAGCAGTTCTTC
D gene: -; CDR3 length: 17; V gene: TRBV5-4; clone size: -; J gene: TRBJ2-7; CDR3 protein: CASSLAQGGRARNEQYF; CDR3 DNA: TGTGCCAGCAGCTTGGCCCAAGGGGGGAGGGCCAGGAACGAGCAGTACTTC
D gene: -; CDR3 length: 12; V gene: TRBV19; clone size: -; J gene: TRBJ1-2; CDR3 protein: CASTSLTGGYTF; CDR3 DNA: TGTGCCAGCACCTCACTAACTGGTGGCTACACCTTC
D gene: TRBD2; CDR3 length: 15; V gene: TRBV19; clone size: -; J gene: TRBJ2-2; CDR3 protein: CASSIAGGSSGELFF; CDR3 DNA: TGTGCCAGTAGTATTGCGGGAGGGAGTTCCGGGGAGCTGTTTTTT
D gene: -; CDR3 length: 13; V gene: TRBV3-1/TRBV3-2; clone size: -; J gene: TRBJ1-1; CDR3 protein: CASTTTENTEAFF; CDR3 DNA: TGTGCCAGCACCACGACAGAGAACACTGAAGCTTTCTTT
D gene: TRBD1; CDR3 length: 13; V gene: TRBV6-2/TRBV6-3; clone size: -; J gene: TRBJ2-7; CDR3 protein: CASSYSTGGEQYF; CDR3 DNA: TGTGCCAGCAGTTACTCGACAGGGGGAGAGCAGTACTTC
D gene: TRBD1; CDR3 length: 13; V gene: TRBV29-1; clone size: -; J gene: TRBJ1-5; CDR3 protein: CSVGDRVDQPQHF; CDR3 DNA: TGCAGCGTTGGAGACAGGGTTGACCAGCCCCAGCATTTT
D gene: TRBD1; CDR3 length: 17; V gene: TRBV19; clone size: -; J gene: TRBJ1-2; CDR3 protein: CASSPTQGGSSNYGYTF; CDR3 DNA: TGTGCCAGTAGTCCTACGCAGGGGGGATCCTCTAACTATGGCTACACCTTC
D gene: -; CDR3 length: 13; V gene: TRBV25-1; clone size: -; J gene: TRBJ1-1; CDR3 protein: CASQGRKNTEAFF; CDR3 DNA: TGTGCCAGCCAGGGCCGGAAAAACACTGAAGCTTTCTTT
D gene: -; CDR3 length: 13; V gene: TRBV6-5; clone size: -; J gene: TRBJ1-5; CDR3 protein: CASSYIKNQPQHF; CDR3 DNA: TGTGCCAGCAGTTATATAAAAAATCAGCCCCAGCATTTT
D gene: -; CDR3 length: 15; V gene: TRBV6-5; clone size: -; J gene: TRBJ1-6; CDR3 protein: CASRPDSSYNSPLHF; CDR3 DNA: TGTGCCAGCCGACCGGACAGCTCCTATAATTCACCCCTCCACTTT
D gene: -; CDR3 length: 14; V gene: TRBV19; clone size: -; J gene: TRBJ1-1; CDR3 protein: CASNPGEVSTEAFF; CDR3 DNA: TGTGCCAGTAACCCGGGAGAAGTTAGCACTGAAGCTTTCTTT
D gene: TRBD2; CDR3 length: 16; V gene: TRBV13; clone size: -; J gene: TRBJ2-3; CDR3 protein: CASRGWTSGGARAQYF; CDR3 DNA: TGTGCCAGCAGAGGCTGGACTAGCGGGGGGGCTAGGGCGCAGTATTTT
D gene: TRBD1; CDR3 length: 14; V gene: TRBV6-2/TRBV6-3; clone size: -; J gene: TRBJ2-7; CDR3 protein: CASSSGDSSYEQYF; CDR3 DNA: TGTGCCAGCAGTTCCGGGGACAGCTCCTACGAGCAGTACTTC
D gene: TRBD1; CDR3 length: 15; V gene: TRBV28; clone size: -; J gene: TRBJ1-5; CDR3 protein: CASSLYRDRYQPQHF; CDR3 DNA: TGTGCCAGCAGTTTGTACCGGGACAGGTATCAGCCCCAGCATTTT
D gene: TRBD2; CDR3 length: 16; V gene: TRBV4-3; clone size: -; J gene: TRBJ2-3; CDR3 protein: CASSPGTSGNTDTQYF; CDR3 DNA: TGCGCCAGCAGCCCTGGGACTAGCGGAAACACAGATACGCAGTATTTT
D gene: TRBD2; CDR3 length: 16; V gene: TRBV7-2; clone size: -; J gene: TRBJ2-5; CDR3 protein: CASSSRLAGNQETQYF; CDR3 DNA: TGTGCCAGCAGCTCCAGACTAGCGGGGAACCAAGAGACCCAGTACTTC
D gene: TRBD1; CDR3 length: 13; V gene: TRBV27; clone size: -; J gene: TRBJ2-7; CDR3 protein: CASSGTGFHEQYF; CDR3 DNA: TGTGCCAGCAGTGGGACAGGGTTTCACGAGCAGTACTTC
D gene: -; CDR3 length: 17; V gene: TRBV27; clone size: -; J gene: TRBJ2-1; CDR3 protein: CASSLYRRGARSHEQFF; CDR3 DNA: TGTGCCAGCAGTTTATATCGACGGGGGGCTAGGTCCCATGAGCAGTTCTTC
D gene: TRBD2; CDR3 length: 21; V gene: TRBV4-2; clone size: -; J gene: TRBJ2-1; CDR3 protein: CASSPRLGTSGGDSSYNEQFF; CDR3 DNA: TGTGCCAGCAGCCCCAGATTAGGGACTAGCGGGGGAGATAGCTCCTACAATGAGCAGTTCTTC
D gene: -; CDR3 length: 15; V gene: TRBV9; clone size: -; J gene: TRBJ1-5; CDR3 protein: CASSVEDTSNQPQHF; CDR3 DNA: TGTGCCAGCAGCGTAGAGGACACGAGCAATCAGCCCCAGCATTTT
D gene: TRBD1; CDR3 length: 14; V gene: TRBV19; clone size: -; J gene: TRBJ1-5; CDR3 protein: CASSYTTGVQPQHF; CDR3 DNA: TGTGCCAGTAGTTACACCACAGGGGTTCAGCCCCAGCATTTT
D gene: -; CDR3 length: 14; V gene: TRBV4-3; clone size: once; J gene: TRBJ2-1; CDR3 protein: CASSQRGHNNEQFF; CDR3 DNA: TGCGCCAGCAGCCAGAGGGGACATAACAATGAGCAGTTCTTC
D gene: -; CDR3 length: 13; V gene: TRBV9; clone size: -; J gene: TRBJ2-2; CDR3 protein: CASSPPRTGELFF; CDR3 DNA: TGTGCCAGCAGCCCCCCCCGCACCGGGGAGCTGTTTTTT
D gene: TRBD1; CDR3 length: 15; V gene: TRBV19; clone size: -; J gene: TRBJ1-5; CDR3 protein: CASSKDRALNQPQHF; CDR3 DNA: TGTGCCAGTAGTAAGGACAGGGCCCTCAATCAGCCCCAGCATTTT
D gene: -; CDR3 length: 14; V gene: TRBV9; clone size: -; J gene: TRBJ2-7; CDR3 protein: CASSVAQGSYEQYF; CDR3 DNA: TGTGCCAGCAGCGTAGCCCAGGGGTCCTACGAGCAGTACTTC